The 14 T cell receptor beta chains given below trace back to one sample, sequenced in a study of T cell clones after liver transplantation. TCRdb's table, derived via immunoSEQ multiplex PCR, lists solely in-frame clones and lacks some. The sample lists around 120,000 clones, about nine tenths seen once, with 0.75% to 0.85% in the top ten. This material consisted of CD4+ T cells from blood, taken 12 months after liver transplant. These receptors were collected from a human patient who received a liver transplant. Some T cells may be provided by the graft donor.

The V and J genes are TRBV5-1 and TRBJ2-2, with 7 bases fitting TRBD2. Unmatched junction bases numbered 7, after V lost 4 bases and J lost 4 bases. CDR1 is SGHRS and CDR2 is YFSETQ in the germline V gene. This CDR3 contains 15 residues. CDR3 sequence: CASSEAGVTTGELFF. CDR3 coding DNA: TGCGCCAGCAGCGAGGCGGGAGTCACCACCGGGGAGCTGTTTTTT.

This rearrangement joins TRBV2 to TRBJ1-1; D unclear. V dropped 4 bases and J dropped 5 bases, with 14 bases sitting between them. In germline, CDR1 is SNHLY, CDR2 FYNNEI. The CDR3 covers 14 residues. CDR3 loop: CASSVVTGGTEAFF. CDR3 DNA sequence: TGTGCCAGCAGTGTTGTTACGGGCGGGACTGAAGCTTTCTTT.

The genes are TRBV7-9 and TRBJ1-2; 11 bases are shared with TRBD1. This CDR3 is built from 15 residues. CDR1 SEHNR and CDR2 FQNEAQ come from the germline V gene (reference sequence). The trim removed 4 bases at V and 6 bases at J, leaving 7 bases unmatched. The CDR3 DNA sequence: TGTGCCAGCAGCTCAGGGACAGGGGGAATCAATGGCTACACCTTC. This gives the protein CASSSGTGGINGYTF.

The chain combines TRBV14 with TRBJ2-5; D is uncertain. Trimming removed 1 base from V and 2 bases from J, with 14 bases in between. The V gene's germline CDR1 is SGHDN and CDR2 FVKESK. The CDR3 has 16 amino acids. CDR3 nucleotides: TGTGCCAGCAGCCAAGTGCCCCTGGGCAGTCAAGAGACCCAGTACTTC. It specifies CASSQVPLGSQETQYF.

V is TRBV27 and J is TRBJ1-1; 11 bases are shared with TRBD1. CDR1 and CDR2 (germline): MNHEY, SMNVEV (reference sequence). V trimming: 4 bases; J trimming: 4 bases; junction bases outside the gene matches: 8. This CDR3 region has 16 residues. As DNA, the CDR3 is TGTGCCAGCAGTTCTAGGACAGGGGGCAGGAGCACTGAAGCTTTCTTT. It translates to CASSSRTGGRSTEAFF.

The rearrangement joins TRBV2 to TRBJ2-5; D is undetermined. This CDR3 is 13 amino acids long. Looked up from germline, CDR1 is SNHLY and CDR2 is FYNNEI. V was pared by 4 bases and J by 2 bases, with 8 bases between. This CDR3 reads CASSVLTQETQYF. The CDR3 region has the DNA TGTGCCAGCAGTGTGCTCACTCAAGAGACCCAGTACTTC.

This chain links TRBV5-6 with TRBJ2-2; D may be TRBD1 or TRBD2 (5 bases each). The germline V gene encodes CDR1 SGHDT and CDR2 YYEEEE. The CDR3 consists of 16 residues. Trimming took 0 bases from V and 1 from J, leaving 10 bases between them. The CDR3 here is CASSLGDPWNTGELFF. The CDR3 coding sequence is TGTGCCAGCAGCTTGGGGGACCCCTGGAACACCGGGGAGCTGTTTTTT.

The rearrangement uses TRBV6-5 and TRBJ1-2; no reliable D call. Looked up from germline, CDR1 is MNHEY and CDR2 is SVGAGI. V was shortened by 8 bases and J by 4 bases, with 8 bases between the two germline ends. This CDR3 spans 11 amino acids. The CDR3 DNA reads TGTGCCAGCTCTGCGGGCTATGGCTACACCTTC. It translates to CASSAGYGYTF.

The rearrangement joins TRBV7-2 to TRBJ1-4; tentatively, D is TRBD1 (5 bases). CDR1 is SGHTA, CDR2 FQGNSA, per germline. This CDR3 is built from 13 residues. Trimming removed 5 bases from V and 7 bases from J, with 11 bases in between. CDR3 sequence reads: CASSPHRSEKLFF. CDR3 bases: TGTGCCAGCAGCCCGCACAGGTCTGAAAAACTGTTTTTT.

The DNA of the CDR3 is TGTGCCAGCAGCGCTTCAGGGGCCGCCCTAGAAAACATTCAGTACTTC. Translation gives CASSASGAALENIQYF. The gene calls are TRBV9 and TRBJ2-4, with D possibly being TRBD1 (6 bases). With 3 bases removed from V and 5 bases from J, the gap between germline ends came to 18 bases. The CDR3 is made up of 16 amino acids. Germline V gene data show CDR1 as SGDLS and CDR2 as YYNGEE.

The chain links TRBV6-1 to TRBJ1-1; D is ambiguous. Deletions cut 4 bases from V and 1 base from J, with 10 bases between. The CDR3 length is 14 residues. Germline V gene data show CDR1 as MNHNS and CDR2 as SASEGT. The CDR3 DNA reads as TGTGCCAGCAGTGCGAAGATTGCGAACACTGAAGCTTTCTTT. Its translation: CASSAKIANTEAFF.

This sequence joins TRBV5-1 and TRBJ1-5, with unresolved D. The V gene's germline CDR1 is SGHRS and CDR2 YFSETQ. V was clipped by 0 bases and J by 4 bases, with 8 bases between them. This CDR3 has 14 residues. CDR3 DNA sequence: TGCGCCAGCAGCTTGGGTGGGCCGAATCAGCCCCAGCATTTT. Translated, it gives CASSLGGPNQPQHF. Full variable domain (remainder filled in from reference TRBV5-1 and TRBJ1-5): KAGVTQTPRYLIKTRGQQVTLSCSPISGHRSVSWYQQTPGQGLQFLFEYFSETQRNKGNFPGRFSGRQFSNSRSEMNVSTLELGDSALYLCASSLGGPNQPQHFGDGTRLSIL.

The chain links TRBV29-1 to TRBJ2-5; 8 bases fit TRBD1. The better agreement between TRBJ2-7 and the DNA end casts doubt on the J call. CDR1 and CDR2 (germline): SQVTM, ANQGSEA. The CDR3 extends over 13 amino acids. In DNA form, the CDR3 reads TGCAGCGCCGGGGACAGGAGCTCCTACGAGCAGTACTTC. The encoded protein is CSAGDRSSYEQYF.

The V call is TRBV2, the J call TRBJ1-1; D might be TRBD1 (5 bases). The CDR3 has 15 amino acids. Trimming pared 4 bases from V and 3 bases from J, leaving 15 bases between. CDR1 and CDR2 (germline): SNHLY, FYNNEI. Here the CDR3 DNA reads TGTGCCAGCAGTGTAAACGGTCGAGGGGACACTGAAGCTTTCTTT. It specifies CASSVNGRGDTEAFF.